The TCR beta chain described here comes from a study of T cell responses to AZD1222 COVID-19 vaccine. Generated by immunoSEQ multiplex PCR, the TCRdb table keeps only in-frame clones and is missing some. The sample consists of more than 95,000 clones, more than 75% of them appearing once. Germline assignment: CDR1 MDHEN and CDR2 SYDVKM. The CDR3 runs 12 residues. Trimming removed 3 bases from V and 15 bases from J, with 15 bases in between. The genes are TRBV28 and TRBJ2-1; the D call may be TRBD1 or TRBD2 (5 bases each). The sample in question was peripheral blood, obtained on day 0 of AZD1222 vaccination. This TCR came from an adult in good health. CDR3 loop: CASSFPGRILFF. The CDR3 coding sequence is TGTGCCAGCAGTTTCCCGGGACGGATTCTGTTCTTC.